These 6 T cell receptor beta chains came from one sample sequenced in a study of Graves' ophthalmopathy and Graves' hyperthyroidism. The study amplified TCR beta CDR3 regions using RNA transcripts. First-round RT-PCR with HTBI primers preceded a second-round multiplex PCR. TCRdb reprocessed the multiplex PCR reads via MiXCR and lists one record per CDR3 protein. The sample carries roughly 420,000 distinct CDR3 sequences, 20% to 25% recorded once. Sequenced material: peripheral blood. The receptors were gathered from a woman aged 18 to 35 with stable Graves' hyperthyroidism.

The chain is built from TRBV4-1 and TRBJ2-5; 11 bases line up with TRBD1. After removal of 4 bases from V and 5 bases from J, the junction contained 6 bases not matched to a gene. The CDR3 extends over 15 amino acids. Per the germline V gene, CDR1 is MGHRA and CDR2 is YSYEKL. The CDR3 region is CASSPTGTGGETQYF. CDR3 nucleotides: TGCGCCAGCAGCCCAACCGGGACAGGGGGTGAGACCCAGTACTTC.

CDR3: CASSLASGRIAKNIQYF. CDR3 nucleotides: TGTGCCAGCAGCCTAGCTAGCGGGAGAATAGCCAAAAACATTCAGTACTTC. This rearrangement joins TRBV4-2 to TRBJ2-4, with 10 bases fitting TRBD2. Germline CDR1 is LGHNA and CDR2 is YNFKEQ. The CDR3 consists of 17 residues. V gave up 4 bases and J gave up 0 bases; unmatched junction bases: 6.

This clonotype occurred many times. V gene TRBV11-2 combines with J gene TRBJ1-2; TRBD1 matches at 9 bases. The CDR3 sequence is 14 residues long. CDR1 is SGHAT, CDR2 FQNNGV, per germline. The ends lost 3 bases at V and 4 bases at J; junction bases unmatched: 3. The CDR3 nucleotides read TGTGCCAGCAGCTTGAACAGGGGGCTCTATGGCTACACCTTC. Amino acids: CASSLNRGLYGYTF.

This clonotype was seen only a few times. The rearrangement links TRBV12-3 or TRBV12-4 to TRBJ1-1; D uncertain. The CDR3 is 13 residues long. Trimming shortened V by 0 bases and J by 6 bases, and 8 bases separated the two germline ends. This chain's CDR3 is CASSLARTSEAFF. The DNA of the CDR3 is TGTGCCAGCAGTTTAGCCCGGACTTCTGAAGCTTTCTTT.

The chain uses TRBV6-1 and TRBJ2-1; 11 nucleotides match TRBD2. Germline V CDR1 and CDR2: MNHNS, SASEGT. The CDR3 has 15 residues. V lost 0 bases and J lost 6; bases outside the gene matches: 1. The CDR3 bases are TGTGCCAGCAGTGAAGCTAGCGGGGGGGCCAATGAGCAGTTCTTC. It encodes CASSEASGGANEQFF.

The V and J genes are TRBV2 and TRBJ1-5; D is unclear. Looked up from germline, CDR1 is SNHLY and CDR2 is FYNNEI. This CDR3 is 14 amino acids long. V was pared by 4 bases and J by 1 base, with 8 bases between. CDR3 residues: CASSGRLSNQPQHF. DNA for the CDR3: TGTGCCAGCAGTGGACGACTGAGCAATCAGCCCCAGCATTTT.